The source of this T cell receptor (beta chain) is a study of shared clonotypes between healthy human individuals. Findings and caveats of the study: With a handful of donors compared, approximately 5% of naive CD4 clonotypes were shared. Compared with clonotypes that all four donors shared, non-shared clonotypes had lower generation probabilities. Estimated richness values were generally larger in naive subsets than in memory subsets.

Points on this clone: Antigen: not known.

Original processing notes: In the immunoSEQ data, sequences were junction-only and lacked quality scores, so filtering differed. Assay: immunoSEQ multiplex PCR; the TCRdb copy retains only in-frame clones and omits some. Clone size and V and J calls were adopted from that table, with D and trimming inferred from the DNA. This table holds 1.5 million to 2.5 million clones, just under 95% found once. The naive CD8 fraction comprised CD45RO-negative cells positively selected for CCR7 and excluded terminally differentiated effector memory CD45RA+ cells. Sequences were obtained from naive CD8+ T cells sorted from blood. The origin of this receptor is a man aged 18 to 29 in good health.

The DNA of the CDR3 is TGTGCCAGCAGCTTAGCGAACGAGCAGTACTTC. This encodes CASSLANEQYF. The chain employs TRBV7-2 and TRBJ2-7; D unclear. The V gene's germline CDR1 is SGHTA and CDR2 FQGNSA. Trimming pared 0 bases from V and 5 bases from J, leaving 2 bases between. The CDR3 is made up of 11 amino acids.